The 26 T cell receptor beta chains below all came from one sample that was sequenced in a study of T cell responses to AZD1222 COVID-19 vaccine. Assay: immunoSEQ multiplex PCR; the TCRdb copy retains only in-frame clones and omits some. Of approximately 30,000 clones in the sample, 75% to 80% were seen once. This material consisted of peripheral blood, taken 28 days after the second AZD1222 dose. These receptors were collected from an adult who received the AZD1222 COVID-19 vaccine.

This clone is labeled as medium-sized. The rearrangement uses TRBV4-2 and TRBJ2-7; D possibly uses TRBD1 or TRBD2 (5 bases each). The germline V gene encodes CDR1 LGHNA and CDR2 YNFKEQ. Trimming removed 0 bases from V and 7 bases from J, with 10 bases in between. CDR3 length equals 13 residues. CDR3 residues: CASSQERGKEQYV. Here the CDR3 DNA reads TGTGCCAGCAGCCAAGAGAGGGGTAAAGAGCAGTACGTC.

The chain combines TRBV6-5 with TRBJ2-7; 7 bases map to TRBD1. The CDR3 is 15 amino acids. The germline V gene encodes CDR1 MNHEY and CDR2 SVGAGI. Trimming took 0 bases from V and 5 from J; bases not matched to a gene: 7. The CDR3 coding sequence is TGTGCCAGCAGTTACTCTGACAGGGATAACCACGAGCAGTACGTC. It codes for CASSYSDRDNHEQYV.

This clone occurred a few times. The V and J genes are TRBV2 and TRBJ2-3; TRBD2 matches at 7 bases. Per the germline V gene, CDR1 is SNHLY and CDR2 is FYNNEI. The CDR3 totals 14 residues. V lost 6 bases, J lost 5 bases, and 8 bases stayed unmatched. In DNA, the CDR3 is TGTGCCAGCAGGAGGACTAGTTTTATAGATACGCAGTATTTT. Amino acids: CASRRTSFIDTQYF.

The chain combines TRBV7-2 with TRBJ1-6; 8 bases map to TRBD1. This CDR3 spans 14 amino acids. V trimming: 8 bases; J trimming: 9 bases; junction bases outside the gene matches: 9. Germline CDR1 SGHTA, CDR2 FQGNSA. The CDR3 here is CASATGTGASPLHF. The CDR3 DNA reads as TGTGCCAGCGCCACGGGGACAGGTGCTTCACCCCTCCACTTT.

This clone was seen more than once but under ten times. The chain employs TRBV6-1 and TRBJ1-2, with D hard to call. The CDR3 extends over 13 amino acids. Germline V gene lookup returns CDR1 MNHNS and CDR2 SASEGT. V lost 5 bases to trimming and J lost 8 bases, with 15 bases between them. CDR3 bases: TGTGCCAGCAGTTCCGGGCCCTCCGGGGGCTACACCTTC. The encoded protein is CASSSGPSGGYTF.

The V gene is TRBV6-5, the J gene TRBJ1-6; the match to TRBD1 covers 9 bases. Germline V gene data show CDR1 as MNHEY and CDR2 as SVGAGI. The V segment lost 5 bases and the J segment 9 bases; nucleotides outside the gene matches: 5. The CDR3 has 14 amino acids. The CDR3 is CASSKQGASSPLHF. The CDR3 nucleotides are TGTGCCAGCAGTAAACAGGGGGCTTCTTCACCCCTCCACTTT.

This clone was seen once. CDR3 loop: CASTRTGGPYEQYF. CDR3 DNA sequence: TGCGCCAGCACCCGGACAGGGGGACCGTACGAGCAGTACTTC. The chain combines TRBV5-1 with TRBJ2-7, with 10 positions matching TRBD1. The trim removed 6 bases at V and 4 bases at J, leaving 7 bases unmatched. The CDR3 covers 14 residues. CDR1 is SGHRS, CDR2 YFSETQ, per germline.

This clone was seen only a few times. The J gene is TRBJ2-3, the V gene TRBV7-9; D is perhaps TRBD2 (7 bases). In germline, CDR1 is SEHNR, CDR2 FQNEAQ (reference sequence). Trimming left V 5 bases short and J 6 bases short, with 15 bases between. The CDR3 runs to 14 residues. Here the CDR3 DNA reads TGTGCCAGCAGCACCAGGACAGCGGGGGATACGCAGTATTTT. It yields the protein CASSTRTAGDTQYF.

The chain recombines TRBV4-3 with TRBJ1-2; D is unresolved. V was cut by 0 bases and J by 1 base, with 6 bases left in between. The V gene's germline CDR1 is LGHNA and CDR2 YSLEER. CDR3 length: 14 amino acids. CDR3 nucleotide sequence: TGCGCCAGCAGCCAAGAACCGGTTAACTATGGCTACACCTTC. As protein: CASSQEPVNYGYTF.

CDR3 protein: CASSYVRDTGELFF. DNA for the CDR3: TGTGCCAGCAGTTACGTAAGGGACACCGGGGAGCTGTTTTTT. The rearrangement joins TRBV6-2 or TRBV6-3 to TRBJ2-2; the D is unclear. The germline V gene has CDR1 MNHEY and CDR2 SVGEGT. Trimming took off 2 bases at V and 3 bases at J, with 7 bases between the two ends. The CDR3 has 14 amino acids.

The rearrangement links TRBV4-3 to TRBJ1-1; possibly TRBD1 for D (5 bases). There are 17 residues in the CDR3. V was clipped by 1 base and J by 6 bases, with 21 bases between them. Looked up from germline, CDR1 is LGHNA and CDR2 is YSLEER. Written as DNA, the CDR3 is TGCGCCAGCAGCCAAGCAACTACCGGGGCCGGAGGGGCTGAAGCTTTCTTT. Its protein product is CASSQATTGAGGAEAFF.

Within the sample, this clone is medium-sized. The genes are TRBV7-2 and TRBJ1-3; 8 positions agree with TRBD1. Germline V gene data show CDR1 as SGHTA and CDR2 as FQGNSA. This CDR3 has 15 amino acids. The V segment lost 5 bases and the J segment 1 base; nucleotides outside the gene matches: 4. CDR3 coding DNA: TGTGCCAGCAGCGTGGGACAGGCTTCTGGAAACACCATATATTTT. Translating it yields CASSVGQASGNTIYF.

This rearrangement joins TRBV19 to TRBJ1-5, with TRBD1 identical over 11 bases. The CDR3 is 16 amino acids. V lost 3 bases and J lost 4; bases outside the gene matches: 5. Germline V gene lookup returns CDR1 LNHDA and CDR2 SQIVND (reference sequence). CDR3 coding DNA: TGTGCCAGTAGTATTTATAGGGACAGGGGGAATCAGCCCCAGCATTTT. The encoded protein is CASSIYRDRGNQPQHF.

The chain carries TRBV5-1 and TRBJ1-6; D is ambiguous. This CDR3 spans 13 amino acids. V was pared by 2 bases and J by 7 bases, with 7 bases between. Germline V lookup: CDR1 SGHRS, CDR2 YFSETQ. The CDR3 DNA follows: TGCGCCAGCAGCTTTGTCAGGAATTCACCCCTCCACTTT. Its translation: CASSFVRNSPLHF.

The sample holds one count of this clone. The CDR3 sequence: CASSNSAGGSNQPQHF. The CDR3 bases are TGTGCCAGCAGCAATAGTGCCGGGGGGAGCAATCAGCCCCAGCATTTT. The chain links TRBV7-2 to TRBJ1-5; D might be TRBD1 (5 bases). The V gene lost 5 bases and the J gene lost 1 base, with 15 bases spanning the gap. There are 16 residues in the CDR3. Germline lookup yields CDR1 SGHTA and CDR2 FQGNSA.

The chain couples TRBV6-2 or TRBV6-3 to TRBJ2-7, with D uncertain. Trimming cost V 2 bases and J 0 bases, with 8 bases left between them. CDR1 MNHEY and CDR2 SVGEGT come from the germline V gene. The CDR3 has 14 amino acids. The CDR3 nucleotides are TGTGCCAGCAGTTACCGCAGTAGCTCCTACGAGCAGTACTTC. It is translated as CASSYRSSSYEQYF.

The chain links TRBV23-1 to TRBJ1-1; a weak D match, TRBD1 (5 bases). TRBV23-1 is labeled an ORF, and its function is uncertain. The CDR3 consists of 14 residues. V was trimmed by 0 bases and J by 4 bases, leaving 9 bases between them. In nucleotides, the CDR3 is TGCGCCAGCAGTCAATCTGGGGGATTCACTGAAGCTTTCTTT. Encoded protein: CASSQSGGFTEAFF.

The rearrangement uses TRBV30 and TRBJ1-6; no definite D call. The CDR3 has 12 amino acids. The germline gives CDR1 GTSNPN, CDR2 SVGIG (reference sequence). With 1 base removed from V and 11 bases from J, the gap between germline ends came to 9 bases. The DNA for the CDR3 is TGTGCCTGGAGTGCCCTGCGGACACCCCTCCACTTT. This translates into CAWSALRTPLHF.

This clone was seen just once. The chain links TRBV10-3 to TRBJ2-1; no clear D gene. This CDR3 comprises 13 residues. V was pared by 0 bases and J by 7 bases, with 7 bases between. Germline values: CDR1 ENHRY, CDR2 SYGVKD. The CDR3 sequence is CAISESMENEQFF. CDR3 DNA sequence: TGTGCCATCAGTGAGTCGATGGAGAATGAGCAGTTCTTC.

The chain combines TRBV28 with TRBJ1-3; no definite D call. Trimming pared 7 bases from V and 0 bases from J, leaving 10 bases between. CDR3 length equals 14 residues. CDR1 is MDHEN, CDR2 SYDVKM, per germline. DNA of the CDR3: TGTGCCAGCACTTTCGGATCCTCTGGAAACACCATATATTTT. This codes for CASTFGSSGNTIYF. The complete variable domain, with remaining parts taken from reference TRBV28 and TRBJ1-3, reads DVKVTQSSRYLVKRTGEKVFLECVQDMDHENMFWYRQDPGLGLRLIYFSYDVKMKEKGDIPEGYSVSREKKERFSLILESASTNQTSMYLCASTFGSSGNTIYFGEGSWLTVV.

V usage is TRBV14 and J usage is TRBJ2-1, with 12 positions matching TRBD2. The CDR3 sequence is 17 residues long. V was clipped by 0 bases and J by 4 bases; unmatched bases: 4. Germline V gene sequence: CDR1 SGHDN, CDR2 FVKESK. CDR3 protein: CASSQERTSGVYNEQFF. CDR3 DNA: TGTGCCAGCAGCCAAGAAAGGACTAGCGGGGTATACAATGAGCAGTTCTTC.

This clone was seen a single time. The chain links TRBV29-1 to TRBJ2-5, with unresolved D. The CDR3 sequence is 13 residues long. V gave up 0 bases and J gave up 5 bases, with 10 bases separating them. Germline V gives CDR1 SQVTM, CDR2 ANQGSEA. The CDR3 DNA reads TGCAGCGTTGAAGACGGTGGTCGGGAGACCCAGTACTTC. Its protein is CSVEDGGRETQYF.

The chain joins TRBV27 to TRBJ1-3, with TRBD1 identical over 7 bases. There are 16 residues in the CDR3. V lost 6 bases to trimming and J lost 0 bases; unmatched junction nucleotides: 8. CDR1 is MNHEY, CDR2 SMNVEV, per germline (reference sequence). Here the CDR3 DNA reads TGTGCCAGCAGCCCGACAGGGACTAGCTCTGGAAACACCATATATTTT. Translation: CASSPTGTSSGNTIYF.

V usage is TRBV6-5 and J usage is TRBJ2-7; 10 bases are a match to TRBD2. The CDR3 spans 13 residues. Germline assignment: CDR1 MNHEY and CDR2 SVGAGI. V was pared by 8 bases and J by 7 bases, with 8 bases of the junction left unmatched. This chain's CDR3 is CASFASGRGEQYV. CDR3 DNA: TGTGCCAGCTTTGCTAGCGGGAGAGGGGAGCAGTACGTC.

A few counts support this clone. For the CDR3, the DNA is TGTGCCAGCAGCGGAGACAATCAGCCCCAGCATTTT. Its translation: CASSGDNQPQHF. V gene TRBV7-8 combines with J gene TRBJ1-5; D remains ambiguous. The CDR3 contains 12 residues. CDR1 is SGHVS and CDR2 is FQNEAQ in the germline V gene. With 5 bases removed from V and 3 bases from J, the gap between germline ends came to 5 bases.

In DNA, the CDR3 is TGCGCCAGCAGCTTGACCGGGCAGACCGGGGAGCTGTTTTTT. It yields the protein CASSLTGQTGELFF. This chain joins TRBV5-1 and TRBJ2-2; no clear D gene. V was shortened by 1 base and J by 5 bases, with 9 bases between the two germline ends. This CDR3 region has 14 residues. Germline CDR1 reads SGHRS; CDR2 reads YFSETQ.